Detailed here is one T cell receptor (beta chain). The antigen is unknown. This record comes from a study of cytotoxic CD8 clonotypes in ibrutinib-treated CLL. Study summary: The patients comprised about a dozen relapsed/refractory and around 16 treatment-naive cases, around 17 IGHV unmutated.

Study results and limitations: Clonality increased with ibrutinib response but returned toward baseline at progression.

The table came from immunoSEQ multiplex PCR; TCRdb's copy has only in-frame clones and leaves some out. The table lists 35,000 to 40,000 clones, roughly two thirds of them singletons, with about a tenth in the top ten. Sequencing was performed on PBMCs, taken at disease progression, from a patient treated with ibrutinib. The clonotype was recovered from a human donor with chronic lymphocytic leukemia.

The CDR3 loop is CASSYGVPYEQYF. The DNA for the CDR3 is TGTGCCAGCAGTTACGGGGTTCCCTACGAGCAGTACTTC. The rearrangement uses TRBV28 and TRBJ2-7, with D possibly being TRBD2 (5 bases). The length of the CDR3 is 13 residues. The germline V gene encodes CDR1 MDHEN and CDR2 SYDVKM. Between the trimmed V and J ends, which lost 4 bases and 2 bases, there was a span of 9 bases.